These 5 T cell receptor beta chains were sequenced from one sample in a study of cytomegalovirus exposure and HLA in healthy donors. Clones were read by immunoSEQ multiplex PCR, and TCRdb kept only the in-frame ones, dropping some. The repertoire includes about 120,000 clones, roughly 90% of them detected once, and roughly 2% sits in the top ten. Sequenced input: PBMCs. Source of these receptors: a woman between 18 and 29 years old in good health and CMV-seronegative.

The V and J genes are TRBV11-1 and TRBJ2-2, with TRBD2 identical over 9 bases. V dropped 6 bases and J dropped 4; count of bases not matched to a gene: 3. The CDR3 length is 14 residues. Germline V gives CDR1 SGHAT, CDR2 FQDESV (reference sequence). Here the CDR3 reads CASSSTSGTGELFF. The CDR3, as DNA: TGTGCCAGCAGTTCGACTAGCGGCACCGGGGAGCTGTTTTTT. Looking up the rest from reference TRBV11-1 and TRBJ2-2 gives the full variable domain: EAEVAQSPRYKITEKSQAVAFWCDPISGHATLYWYRQILGQGPELLVQFQDESVVDDSQLPKDRFSAERLKGVDSTLKIQPAELGDSAMYLCASSSTSGTGELFFGEGSRLTVL.

The chain couples TRBV29-1 to TRBJ2-7; 11 nucleotides match TRBD2. CDR3 length: 14 residues. Germline V gives CDR1 SQVTM, CDR2 ANQGSEA. V was clipped by 6 bases and J by 2 bases; unmatched bases: 6. CDR3 sequence: CSVKTSGATYEQYF. Written as DNA, the CDR3 is TGCAGCGTGAAGACTAGCGGGGCCACCTACGAGCAGTACTTC.

The CDR3 is CASSLTTQETQYF. The CDR3 DNA sequence: TGTGCCAGCAGCTTGACTACCCAAGAGACCCAGTACTTC. The chain employs TRBV7-6 and TRBJ2-5, with TRBD2 as a possible D gene (5 bases). The CDR3 sequence is 13 residues long. V lost 3 bases and J 1 base, leaving 6 bases between the germline ends. Per the germline V gene, CDR1 is SGHVS and CDR2 is FNYEAQ.

The chain couples TRBV4-1 to TRBJ1-3, with D hard to call. Trimming stripped 4 bases from V and 4 bases from J, with 20 bases between. This CDR3 region has 17 residues. Germline-derived CDR1 and CDR2 are MGHRA and YSYEKL. The CDR3 DNA reads TGCGCCAGCAGCCGCCCACGCTGGGGAGTATCCGGAAACACCATATATTTT. Translating gives CASSRPRWGVSGNTIYF.

This chain links TRBV10-1 with TRBJ2-2, with D tentatively TRBD2 (5 bases). Looked up from germline, CDR1 is WNHNN and CDR2 is SYGVQD (reference sequence). V shed 8 bases and J shed 1 base, with 14 bases lying between them. This CDR3 has 15 residues. The CDR3 here is CASSSKRQNTGELFF. CDR3 DNA: TGCGCCAGCTCTAGCAAGCGCCAGAACACCGGGGAGCTGTTTTTT.